This T cell receptor beta chain comes out of a study of blood T cell repertoires in COVID-19. This clone turned up a few times. The V end was cut by 2 bases, the J end by 9 bases, with 11 bases between. The length of the CDR3 is 12 residues. Germline V gene lookup returns CDR1 SQVTM and CDR2 ANQGSEA. Some clones are missing from TCRdb's copy, which holds only in-frame ones; the method was immunoSEQ multiplex PCR. The sample consists of roughly 330,000 clones, around 87% of them appearing once. The genes are TRBV29-1 and TRBJ2-1; D is perhaps TRBD1 (6 bases). The clonotype originates from a woman aged 25 to 39 who had recovered from COVID-19. Material for sequencing was PBMCs or T cells enriched from blood (not recorded which). This CDR3 reads CSVEPQGLEQFF. Here the CDR3 DNA reads TGCAGCGTTGAACCCCAGGGGCTTGAGCAGTTCTTC.